These 15 T cell receptor beta chains originate from one sample sequenced in a study of cytomegalovirus exposure and HLA in healthy donors. In the PCR, 60 Vbeta and 13 Jbeta primers were used. Assay used: immunoSEQ multiplex PCR; TCRdb lists only in-frame clones, some missing. The data contain more than 60,000 clones, more than 60% of them singletons. Sample: PBMCs. The receptor set was obtained from a woman in her twenties or thirties in good health and CMV-seronegative.

The chain recombines TRBV7-9 with TRBJ2-1; 11 nucleotides agree with TRBD2. This CDR3 has 14 residues. The V and J ends lost 6 bases and 7 bases, in that order; junction bases with no gene match: 5. In germline, CDR1 is SEHNR, CDR2 FQNEAQ (reference sequence). The CDR3 DNA follows: TGTGCCAGCAGTTCGGGACTAGCGGAGAATGAGCAGTTCTTC. Protein: CASSSGLAENEQFF.

This clone came up a few times. The chain links TRBV7-3 to TRBJ2-6; tentative D call: TRBD1 (5 bases). Per germline, CDR1 SGHTA and CDR2 FQGTGA. The CDR3 covers 16 residues. V lost 3 bases to trimming and J lost 1 base, with 10 bases between them. The CDR3 reads CASSFGSGSGANVLTF. As DNA, the CDR3 is TGTGCCAGCAGCTTCGGGTCAGGGTCTGGGGCCAACGTCCTGACTTTC.

The chain carries TRBV21-1 and TRBJ2-3; the table's D call TRBD2 went unverified against the DNA. TRBV21-1 is listed as a pseudogene. The CDR3 consists of 16 residues. CDR3 in amino acids: CASSRKNRSGTDTQYF. CDR3 DNA sequence: TGTGCCAGCAGCAGAAAAAACCGGAGTGGCACAGATACGCAGTATTTT.

The V and J genes are TRBV4-3 and TRBJ1-4; 7 nucleotides line up with TRBD1. Germline assignment: CDR1 LGHNA and CDR2 YSLEER. CDR3 length equals 17 residues. J was trimmed by 3 bases and V by 4 bases; bases with no gene match: 11. The CDR3 nucleotides are TGCGCCAGCAGCCTTATACGGACAGGTCCGGCTAATGAAAAACTGTTTTTT. Translation gives CASSLIRTGPANEKLFF.

V is TRBV7-9 and J is TRBJ2-1; D unresolved. The CDR3 totals 13 residues. Germline-derived CDR1 and CDR2 are SEHNR and FQNEAQ (reference sequence). V was trimmed by 5 bases and J by 9 bases, leaving 14 bases between them. The CDR3 is CASSVDISGEQFF. CDR3 DNA sequence: TGTGCCAGCAGCGTCGACATATCCGGTGAGCAGTTCTTC.

CDR3 bases: TGTGCCAGTAGTCTCACAGGGTACTCCTACGAGCAGTACTTC. Its protein product is CASSLTGYSYEQYF. V usage is TRBV19 and J usage is TRBJ2-7, with a weak D call TRBD1 (6 bases). V gave up 5 bases and J gave up 0 bases, with 11 bases separating them. Germline CDR1 is LNHDA and CDR2 is SQIVND (reference sequence). This CDR3 contains 14 residues.

The gene calls are TRBV5-5 and TRBJ1-2; D possibly corresponds to TRBD1 (6 bases). The V and J ends lost 5 bases and 2 bases respectively, with 16 bases between them. The CDR3 loop spans 15 amino acids. The germline CDR1 and CDR2 sequences are SGHKS and YYEKEE (reference sequence). The DNA of the CDR3 is TGTGCCAGCAGGGCCGAAGGACAGCCCAACTATGGCTACACCTTC. This codes for CASRAEGQPNYGYTF.

This chain joins TRBV5-1 and TRBJ2-3, with 9 bases that match TRBD2. The CDR3 is 18 residues long. Germline V gene data show CDR1 as SGHRS and CDR2 as YFSETQ. The V gene end was trimmed by 0 bases and the J gene end by 6 bases; junction bases not matched to a gene: 14. CDR3 sequence (DNA): TGCGCCAGCAGCTTGGAAGTTGTGGGAGCGGGAGGCGGGGATACGCAGTATTTT. Its translation: CASSLEVVGAGGGDTQYF.

CDR3 region: CASSINSGKTEAFF. The DNA for the CDR3 is TGTGCCAGTAGTATAAACTCCGGGAAAACTGAAGCTTTCTTT. V and J are TRBV19 and TRBJ1-1; D ambiguous. There are 14 residues in the CDR3. Germline V gene lookup returns CDR1 LNHDA and CDR2 SQIVND (reference sequence). V gave up 2 bases and J gave up 5 bases, with 12 bases separating them. Supplemented by reference TRBV19 and TRBJ1-1, the full variable domain reads DGGITQSPKYLFRKEGQNVTLSCEQNLNHDAMYWYRQDPGQGLRLIYYSQIVNDFQKGDIAEGYSVSREKKESFPLTVTSAQKNPTAFYLCASSINSGKTEAFFGQGTRLTVV.

The rearrangement links TRBV18 to TRBJ1-2, with 7 bases identical to TRBD1. Per the germline V gene, CDR1 is KGHSH and CDR2 is LQKENI. The CDR3 has 14 residues. Trimming removed 3 bases from V and 4 bases from J; junction bases left unmatched: 5. CDR3 in amino acids: CASSPLGQIYGYTF. The CDR3 coding sequence is TGTGCCAGCTCACCGCTGGGACAGATCTATGGCTACACCTTC.

This sequence joins TRBV5-1 and TRBJ2-1; 7 bases match TRBD2. CDR1 is SGHRS and CDR2 is YFSETQ in the germline V gene. The CDR3 is 15 residues long. The J segment lost 3 bases and the V segment lost 7 bases, leaving 10 bases of the junction unmatched. Written as DNA, the CDR3 is TGCGCCAGCGATTCAGCGGGGAGCCTCTACAATGAGCAGTTCTTC. It translates to CASDSAGSLYNEQFF.

J is TRBJ2-2 and V is TRBV9, with D maybe TRBD1 (5 bases). CDR3 length: 14 residues. Trimming took off 0 bases at V and 6 bases at J, with 9 bases between the two ends. Germline values: CDR1 SGDLS, CDR2 YYNGEE. In DNA form, the CDR3 reads TGTGCCAGCAGCGTAGATGGGGCGGCCGGGGAGCTGTTTTTT. This encodes CASSVDGAAGELFF.

The chain links TRBV7-3 to TRBJ2-1; TRBD2 aligns across 8 bases. The CDR3 length is 16 residues. The germline gives CDR1 SGHTA, CDR2 FQGTGA. The V and J ends lost 1 base and 1 base, in that order; junction bases with no gene match: 3. As DNA, the CDR3 is TGTGCCAGCAGCTTAAGGGGGACTAGTTCCTACAATGAGCAGTTCTTC. Protein sequence: CASSLRGTSSYNEQFF.

This chain uses TRBV11-3 with TRBJ2-5; 7 bases are shared with TRBD2. This CDR3 is 14 amino acids long. From germline, CDR1 is SGHNT and CDR2 YENEEA. The junction had 7 bases not matched to a gene; V was cut back by 5 bases and J by 4 bases. The CDR3 region has the DNA TGTGCCAGCAGCCCGCGGGGGAAGGGAGAGACCCAGTACTTC. It specifies CASSPRGKGETQYF. Filled out from reference TRBV11-3 and TRBJ2-5, the complete variable domain reads EAGVVQSPRYKIIEKKQPVAFWCNPISGHNTLYWYLQNLGQGPELLIRYENEEAVDDSQLPKDRFSAERLKGVDSTLKIQPAELGDSAVYLCASSPRGKGETQYFGPGTRLLVL.

CDR3 protein: CASSLETGTGGWNEQFF. CDR3 nucleotides: TGTGCCAGCAGCTTAGAGACGGGGACAGGGGGCTGGAATGAGCAGTTCTTC. J is TRBJ2-1 and V is TRBV7-2, with 12 bases fitting TRBD1. Germline V gene data show CDR1 as SGHTA and CDR2 as FQGNSA. CDR3 length: 17 amino acids. Losses at the gene ends were 1 base for V and 7 bases for J; bases not matched to a gene: 8. Filled out from reference TRBV7-2 and TRBJ2-1, the complete variable domain reads GAGVSQSPSNKVTEKGKDVELRCDPISGHTALYWYRQSLGQGLEFLIYFQGNSAPDKSGLPSDRFSAERTGGSVSTLTIQRTQQEDSAVYLCASSLETGTGGWNEQFFGPGTRLTVL.